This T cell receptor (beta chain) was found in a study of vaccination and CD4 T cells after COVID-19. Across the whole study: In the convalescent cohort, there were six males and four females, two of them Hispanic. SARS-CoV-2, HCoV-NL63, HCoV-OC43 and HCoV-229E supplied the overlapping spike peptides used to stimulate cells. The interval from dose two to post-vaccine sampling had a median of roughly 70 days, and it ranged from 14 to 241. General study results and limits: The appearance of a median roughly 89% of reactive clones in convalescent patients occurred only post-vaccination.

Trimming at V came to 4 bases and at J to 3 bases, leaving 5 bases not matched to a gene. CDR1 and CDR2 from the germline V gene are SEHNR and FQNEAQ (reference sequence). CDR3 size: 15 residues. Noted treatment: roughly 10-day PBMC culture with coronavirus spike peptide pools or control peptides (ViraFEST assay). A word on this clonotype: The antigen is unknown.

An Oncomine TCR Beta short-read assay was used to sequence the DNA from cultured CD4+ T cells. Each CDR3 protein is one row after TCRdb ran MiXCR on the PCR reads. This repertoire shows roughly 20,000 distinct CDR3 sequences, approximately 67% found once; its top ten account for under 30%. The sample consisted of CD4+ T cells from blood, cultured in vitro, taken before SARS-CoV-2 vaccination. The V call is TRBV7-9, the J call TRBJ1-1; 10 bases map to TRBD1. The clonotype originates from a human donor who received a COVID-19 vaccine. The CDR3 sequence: CASSSGGTGDTEAFF. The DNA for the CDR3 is TGTGCCAGCAGCTCAGGAGGGACAGGGGACACTGAAGCTTTCTTT.